This T cell receptor (beta chain) is drawn from a study of cytomegalovirus exposure and HLA in healthy donors (dated by TCRdb to about 2017). Notes on the research overall: The 666 repertoires of the first cohort and the roughly 120 validation repertoires were produced on the same platform, according to a later analysis. The study was designed to test whether signatures of past pathogen exposure could be identified by cataloging public T cell receptors. Along with the approximately 650-subject first cohort, a separate validation cohort of roughly 110 different subjects was used. The study combined high-throughput TCR immunosequencing, statistical association of individual TCRs with disease status, and machine learning to predict cytomegalovirus infection status. What the work shows at the level of the full study, not this receptor alone: In vitro tests confirmed that a few of the cytomegalovirus-associated TCR beta chains recognize cytomegalovirus antigens. Across donors, most TCR sequences were observed very rarely, whereas some public TCRs were present in many individuals. The validation cohort had no HLA typing available for a later analysis, so co-occurrence within that cohort was assessed over all 120 or so repertoires. The classifier was reported to diagnose cytomegalovirus status with high specificity and sensitivity in both the original cohort and the validation cohort. In a later analysis, TCRs clustered in the first cohort were found to also tend to co-occur in the 120 or so validation repertoires, with around 94% of cluster scores above 0. A total of 150 or so TCR beta chains were listed by the study as associated with cytomegalovirus. It was suggested by the authors that the approach could potentially be generalized to other disease states and immunological phenotypes.

The donors belonged to the validation cohort of about 120 subjects, which was separate from the approximately 700-subject first cohort. The germline V gene yields MDHEN for CDR1 and SYDVKM for CDR2. Here V drops 4 bases and J drops 2 bases, and the junction holds 4 bases not matched to any gene. Inclusive of the bounding cysteine and phenylalanine, the CDR3 is 16 residues long. The CDR3 DNA has 48 bases and is translated from base 1. Libraries were prepared through the immunoSEQ multiplex PCR assay. The paper's data handling went like this. To diagnose cytomegalovirus status from the catalog of TCR beta chain sequences, a statistical classification framework was built. TCRdb carries this immuneACCESS record with in-frame sequences only. Its versions omit some clonotypes, under half of them owing to an unresolved V gene in the studies checked, with the rest unexplained. The D gene and trimming were derived from the DNA, and the V and J assignments and clone size from that table. The sample profile shows around 55,000 clones; about nine tenths of them were found once. Around 2.9% of the sample is in the top ten clones.

On this clone itself: Its antigen is unknown. Per-base quality was not reported, and no clone a single base away is much larger than it.

The TCR comes from a man aged 18 to 35 in good health and CMV-seronegative. The sequenced sample was PBMCs. The chain links TRBV28 with TRBJ2-2, with 10 junctional bases fitting TRBD2. The nucleotides are TGTGCCAGCAGTTCTAGCGGGAGACCCAACACCGGGGAGCTGTTTTTT. Protein translation: CASSSSGRPNTGELFF.